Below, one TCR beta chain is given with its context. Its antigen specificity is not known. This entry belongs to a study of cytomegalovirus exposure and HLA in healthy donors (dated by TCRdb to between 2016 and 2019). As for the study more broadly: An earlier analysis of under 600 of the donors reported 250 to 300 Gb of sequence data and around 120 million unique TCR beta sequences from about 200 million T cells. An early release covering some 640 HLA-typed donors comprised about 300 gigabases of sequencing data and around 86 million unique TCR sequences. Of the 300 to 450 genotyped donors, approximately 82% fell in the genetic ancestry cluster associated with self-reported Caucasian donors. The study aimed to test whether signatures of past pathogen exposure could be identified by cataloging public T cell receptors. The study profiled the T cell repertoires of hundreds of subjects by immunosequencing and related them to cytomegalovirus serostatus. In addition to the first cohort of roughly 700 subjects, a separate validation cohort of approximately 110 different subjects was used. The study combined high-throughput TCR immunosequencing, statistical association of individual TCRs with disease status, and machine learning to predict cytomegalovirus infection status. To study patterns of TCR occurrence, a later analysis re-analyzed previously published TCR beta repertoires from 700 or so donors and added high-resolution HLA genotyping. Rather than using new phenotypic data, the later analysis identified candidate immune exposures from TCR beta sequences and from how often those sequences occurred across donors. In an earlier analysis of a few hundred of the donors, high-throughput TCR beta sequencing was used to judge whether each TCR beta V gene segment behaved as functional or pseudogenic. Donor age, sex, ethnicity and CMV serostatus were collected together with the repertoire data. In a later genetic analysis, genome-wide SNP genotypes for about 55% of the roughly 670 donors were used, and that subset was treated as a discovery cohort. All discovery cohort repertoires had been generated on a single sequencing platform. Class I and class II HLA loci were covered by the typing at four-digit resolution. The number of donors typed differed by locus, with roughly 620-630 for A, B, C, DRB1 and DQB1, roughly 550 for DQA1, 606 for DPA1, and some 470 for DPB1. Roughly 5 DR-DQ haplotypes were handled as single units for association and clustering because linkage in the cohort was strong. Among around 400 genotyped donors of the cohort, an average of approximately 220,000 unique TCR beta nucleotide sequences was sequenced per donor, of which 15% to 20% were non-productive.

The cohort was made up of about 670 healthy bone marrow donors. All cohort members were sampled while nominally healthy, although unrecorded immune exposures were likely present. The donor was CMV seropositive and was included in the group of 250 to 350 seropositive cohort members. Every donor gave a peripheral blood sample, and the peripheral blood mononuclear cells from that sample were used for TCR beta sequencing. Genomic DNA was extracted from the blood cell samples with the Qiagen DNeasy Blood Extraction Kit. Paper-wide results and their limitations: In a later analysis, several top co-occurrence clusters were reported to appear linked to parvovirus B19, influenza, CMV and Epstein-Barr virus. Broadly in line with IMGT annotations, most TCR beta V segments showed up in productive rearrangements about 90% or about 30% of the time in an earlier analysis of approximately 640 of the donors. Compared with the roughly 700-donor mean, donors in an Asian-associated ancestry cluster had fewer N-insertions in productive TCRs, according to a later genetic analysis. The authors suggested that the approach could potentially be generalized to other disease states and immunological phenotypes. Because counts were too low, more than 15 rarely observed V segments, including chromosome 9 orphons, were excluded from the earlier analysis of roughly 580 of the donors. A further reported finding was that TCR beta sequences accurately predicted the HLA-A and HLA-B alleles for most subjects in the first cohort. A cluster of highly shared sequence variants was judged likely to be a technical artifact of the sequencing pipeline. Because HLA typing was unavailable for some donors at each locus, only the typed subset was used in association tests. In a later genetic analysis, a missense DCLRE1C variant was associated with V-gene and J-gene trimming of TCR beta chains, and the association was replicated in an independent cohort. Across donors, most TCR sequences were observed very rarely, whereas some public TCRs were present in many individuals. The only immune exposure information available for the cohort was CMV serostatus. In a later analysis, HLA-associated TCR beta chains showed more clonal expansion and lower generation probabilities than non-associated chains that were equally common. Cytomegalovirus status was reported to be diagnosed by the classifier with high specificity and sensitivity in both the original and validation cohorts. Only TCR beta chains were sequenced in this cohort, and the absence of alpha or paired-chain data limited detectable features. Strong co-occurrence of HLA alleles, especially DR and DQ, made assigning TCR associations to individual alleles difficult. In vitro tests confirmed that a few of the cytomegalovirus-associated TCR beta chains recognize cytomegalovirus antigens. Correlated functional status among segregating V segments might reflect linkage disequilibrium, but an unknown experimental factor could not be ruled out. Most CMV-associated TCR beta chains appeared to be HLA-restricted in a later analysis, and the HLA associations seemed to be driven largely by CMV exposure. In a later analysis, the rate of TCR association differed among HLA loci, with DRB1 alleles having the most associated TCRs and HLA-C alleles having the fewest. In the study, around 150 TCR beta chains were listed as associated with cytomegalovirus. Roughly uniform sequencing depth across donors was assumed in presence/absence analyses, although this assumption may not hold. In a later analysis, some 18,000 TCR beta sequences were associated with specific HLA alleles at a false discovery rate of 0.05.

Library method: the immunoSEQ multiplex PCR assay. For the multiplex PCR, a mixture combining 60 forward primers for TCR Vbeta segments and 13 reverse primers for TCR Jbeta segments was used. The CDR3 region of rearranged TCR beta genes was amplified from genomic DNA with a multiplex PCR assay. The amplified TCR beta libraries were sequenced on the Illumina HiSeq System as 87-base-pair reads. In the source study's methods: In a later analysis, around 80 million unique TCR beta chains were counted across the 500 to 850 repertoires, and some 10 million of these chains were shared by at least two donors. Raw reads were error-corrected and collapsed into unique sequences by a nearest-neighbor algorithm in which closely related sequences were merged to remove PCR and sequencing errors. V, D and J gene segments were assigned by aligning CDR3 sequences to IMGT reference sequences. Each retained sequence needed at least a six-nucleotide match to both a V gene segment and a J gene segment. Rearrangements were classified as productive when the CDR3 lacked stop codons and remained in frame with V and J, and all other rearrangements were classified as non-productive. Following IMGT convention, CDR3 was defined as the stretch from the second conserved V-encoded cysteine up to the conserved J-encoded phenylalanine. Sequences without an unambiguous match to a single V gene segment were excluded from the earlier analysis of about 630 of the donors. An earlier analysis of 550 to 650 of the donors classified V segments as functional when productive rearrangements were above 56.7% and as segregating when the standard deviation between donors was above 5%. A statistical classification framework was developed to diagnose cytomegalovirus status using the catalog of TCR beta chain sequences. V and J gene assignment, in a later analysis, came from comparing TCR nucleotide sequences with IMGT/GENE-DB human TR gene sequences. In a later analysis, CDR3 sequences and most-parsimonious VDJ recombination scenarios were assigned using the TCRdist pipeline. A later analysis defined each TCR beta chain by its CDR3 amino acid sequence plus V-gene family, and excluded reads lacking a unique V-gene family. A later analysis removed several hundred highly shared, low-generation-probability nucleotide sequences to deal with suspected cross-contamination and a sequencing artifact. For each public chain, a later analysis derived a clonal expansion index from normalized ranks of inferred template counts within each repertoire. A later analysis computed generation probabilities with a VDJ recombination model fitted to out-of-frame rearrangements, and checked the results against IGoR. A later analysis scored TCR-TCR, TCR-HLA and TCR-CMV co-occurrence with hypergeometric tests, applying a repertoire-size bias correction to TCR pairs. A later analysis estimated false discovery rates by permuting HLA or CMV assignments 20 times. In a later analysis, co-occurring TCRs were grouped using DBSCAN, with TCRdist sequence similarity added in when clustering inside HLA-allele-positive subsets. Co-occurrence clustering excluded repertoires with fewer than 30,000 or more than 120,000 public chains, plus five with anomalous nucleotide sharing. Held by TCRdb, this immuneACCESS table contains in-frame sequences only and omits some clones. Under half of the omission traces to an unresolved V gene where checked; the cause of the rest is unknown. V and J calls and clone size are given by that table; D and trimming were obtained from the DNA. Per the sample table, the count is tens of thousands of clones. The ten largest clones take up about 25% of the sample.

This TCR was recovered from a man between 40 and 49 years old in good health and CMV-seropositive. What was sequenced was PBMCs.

The DNA sequence is TGTGCCAGCAGTACTAGACAGGGGCGCACCGGGGAGCTGTTTTTT. It translates to CASSTRQGRTGELFF. The chain employs TRBV7-6 and TRBJ2-2; 8 nucleotides in the junction match TRBD1. The CDR3 starts with the cysteine, ends with the phenylalanine, and has 15 residues. Only the CDR3 region is kept as DNA, spanning 45 bases read in frame from base 1. The germline V gene supplies CDR1 SGHVS and CDR2 FNYEAQ. V trim: 6 bases; J trim: 4 bases; unmatched bases: 7.